This T cell receptor (beta chain) was sequenced for a study of beta chain features in type 1 diabetes. Expressed TCRB transcripts were sequenced because the isolated RNA had all been reverse transcribed beforehand. Profiling relied on immunoSEQ multiplex PCR, and the TCRdb table lists in-frame clones only, not all of them. Among fewer than 450,000 clones listed, approximately 13% were seen once. Study-wide results and limits: Moderately but significantly shorter TCRB CDR3s were found in Type 1 diabetes patients in all four CD4+ subsets. These data did not resolve whether HLA type affects TCRB rearrangement. The study found that naive, central memory and Treg TCRB repertoires appeared more similar in patients than in healthy donors.

This clone was found a few times. Antigen: not known. Cell sorting via CD45RO/CCR7/CD25/CD127/CD95/CD27 was performed to obtain CD4+ naive, central memory, regulatory and stem cell-like memory cells. Sort purity for all populations was recorded as exceeding 98%. This TCR was sampled from a woman under 30 with type 1 diabetes. Source material: naive CD4+ T cells from blood.

CDR3 sequence reads: CASSQVTGGGYNEQFF. CDR3 sequence (DNA): TGTGCCAGCAGCCAAGTGACGGGAGGGGGTTACAATGAGCAGTTCTTC. This chain joins TRBV4-2 and TRBJ2-1; 8 nucleotides match TRBD2. This CDR3 is built from 16 residues. V dropped 1 base and J dropped 4; count of bases not matched to a gene: 6. Germline loops: CDR1 LGHNA, CDR2 YNFKEQ.